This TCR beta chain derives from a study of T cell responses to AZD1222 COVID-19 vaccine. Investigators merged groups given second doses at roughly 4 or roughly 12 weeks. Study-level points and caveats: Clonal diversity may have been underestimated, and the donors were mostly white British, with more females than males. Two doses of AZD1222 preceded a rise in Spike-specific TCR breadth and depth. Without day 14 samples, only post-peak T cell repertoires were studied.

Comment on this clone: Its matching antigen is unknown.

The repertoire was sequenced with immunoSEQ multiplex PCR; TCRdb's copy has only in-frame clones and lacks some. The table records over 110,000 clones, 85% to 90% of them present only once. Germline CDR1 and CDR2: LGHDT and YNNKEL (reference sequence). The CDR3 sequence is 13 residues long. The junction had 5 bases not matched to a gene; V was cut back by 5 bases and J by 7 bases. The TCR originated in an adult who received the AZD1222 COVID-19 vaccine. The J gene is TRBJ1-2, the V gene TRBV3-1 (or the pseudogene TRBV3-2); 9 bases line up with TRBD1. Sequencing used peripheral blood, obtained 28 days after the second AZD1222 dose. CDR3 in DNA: TGTGCCAGCAGCGAACAGGGGGCCGGTGGCTACACCTTC. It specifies CASSEQGAGGYTF.